Presented here are 18 T cell receptor beta chains from one specimen sequenced in a study of cytomegalovirus exposure and HLA in healthy donors. 13 Jbeta primers and 60 Vbeta primers were used for the PCR. Sequencing used immunoSEQ multiplex PCR; TCRdb keeps in-frame clones, though not all of them. This repertoire shows about 200,000 clones, more than 75% found once; its top ten account for approximately 1.7%. Sequenced sample: PBMCs. The receptors come from a woman aged 18-29 years in good health and CMV-seronegative.

The gene calls are TRBV19 and TRBJ2-5, with 8 positions matching TRBD2. Looked up from germline, CDR1 is LNHDA and CDR2 is SQIVND (reference sequence). The CDR3 is made up of 15 amino acids. V lost 3 bases and J lost 4; bases outside the gene matches: 7. The CDR3 reads CASSMSGGPRETQYF. In DNA, the CDR3 is TGTGCCAGTAGTATGTCGGGAGGGCCTCGAGAGACCCAGTACTTC.

In this sample, this clone turned up once. The V call is TRBV5-6, the J call TRBJ2-7; TRBD2 matches at 11 bases. V lost 3 bases to trimming and J lost 0 bases; unmatched junction nucleotides: 14. From germline, CDR1 is SGHDT and CDR2 YYEEEE. CDR3 length: 19 residues. The CDR3 nucleotides read TGTGCCAGCAGCTCGCCTAGCGGGAGGAACGAGGGTTCCTCCTACGAGCAGTACTTC. Amino acid sequence: CASSSPSGRNEGSSYEQYF.

The V gene is TRBV7-2, the J gene TRBJ2-3; tentative D call: TRBD2 (6 bases). CDR1 and CDR2 (germline): SGHTA, FQGNSA. The CDR3 is 15 residues long. V was shortened by 5 bases and J by 2 bases, with 14 bases between the two germline ends. The CDR3 sequence is CASSPSGGTTDTQYF. The CDR3 region has the DNA TGTGCCAGCAGCCCAAGTGGAGGGACCACAGATACGCAGTATTTT.

The V and J genes are TRBV7-2 and TRBJ2-3; 8 bases are shared with TRBD2. This CDR3 has 13 residues. In germline, CDR1 is SGHTA, CDR2 FQGNSA. The V segment lost 4 bases and the J segment 11 bases; nucleotides outside the gene matches: 8. CDR3 residues: CASSSNPGGGQYF. The CDR3, as DNA: TGTGCCAGCAGCTCCAACCCGGGAGGGGGGCAGTATTTT.

The V call is TRBV2, the J call TRBJ1-5; D is ambiguous. Per the germline V gene, CDR1 is SNHLY and CDR2 is FYNNEI. CDR3 length: 13 amino acids. V was cut by 9 bases and J by 7 bases, with 16 bases left in between. DNA for the CDR3: TGTGCCAGTCGACGGGAGGTCGTACAGCCCCAGCATTTT. Protein: CASRREVVQPQHF.

The gene calls are TRBV28 and TRBJ1-5, with 9 nucleotides matching TRBD1. This CDR3 comprises 16 residues. Trimming took 6 bases from V and 4 from J; bases not matched to a gene: 10. Germline V gives CDR1 MDHEN, CDR2 SYDVKM. The CDR3 loop reads CASRGQGGRGNQPQHF. The CDR3 DNA sequence: TGTGCCAGCAGGGGACAGGGAGGTAGGGGGAATCAGCCCCAGCATTTT.

This chain uses TRBV19 with TRBJ1-2, with 7 nucleotides matching TRBD1. Losses at the gene ends were 5 bases for V and 1 base for J; bases not matched to a gene: 10. The germline V gene encodes CDR1 LNHDA and CDR2 SQIVND (reference sequence). The CDR3 consists of 16 residues. The CDR3 sequence is CASSSGTALLNYGYTF. DNA of the CDR3: TGTGCCAGTAGTTCGGGGACAGCCCTACTTAACTATGGCTACACCTTC.

This clone was detected only once. V gene TRBV6-5 combines with J gene TRBJ1-6, with D unclear. V lost 5 bases, J lost 9 bases, and 11 bases lay in between. Germline V CDR1 and CDR2: MNHEY, SVGAGI. This CDR3 spans 13 amino acids. CDR3 DNA: TGTGCCAGCAGTATGGACGGACTTTCACCCCTCCACTTT. Its protein product is CASSMDGLSPLHF.

The chain carries TRBV11-2 and TRBJ2-7; the D gene is possibly TRBD1 (6 bases). Between the trimmed V and J ends, which lost 5 bases and 6 bases, there was a span of 14 bases. The CDR3 totals 13 residues. Germline V gene lookup returns CDR1 SGHAT and CDR2 FQNNGV. CDR3 in DNA: TGTGCCAGCAGCGCTACAGGGTGGGGCGAGCAGTACTTC. Protein product: CASSATGWGEQYF.

The chain joins TRBV27 to TRBJ2-7, with TRBD1 identical over 8 bases. This CDR3 is 14 amino acids long. CDR1 is MNHEY and CDR2 is SMNVEV in the germline V gene (reference sequence). After removal of 2 bases from V and 3 bases from J, the junction contained 3 bases not matched to a gene. The CDR3 region has the DNA TGTGCCAGCAGTTTAAGGGGACAGGTCTACGAGCAGTACTTC. Amino acids: CASSLRGQVYEQYF.

The chain combines TRBV5-1 with TRBJ1-3, with D unresolved. Germline values: CDR1 SGHRS, CDR2 YFSETQ. The CDR3 sequence is 16 residues long. The V and J ends lost 4 bases and 0 bases respectively, with 14 bases between them. The CDR3 spells CASSAGLISSGNTIYF. In DNA, the CDR3 is TGCGCCAGCAGCGCCGGACTCATCTCCTCTGGAAACACCATATATTTT.

The rearrangement links TRBV7-9 to TRBJ2-7, with D tentatively TRBD1 (5 bases). The CDR3 is made up of 12 amino acids. The germline V and J ends were trimmed by 7 bases and 5 bases, with 12 bases remaining between them. Germline V lookup: CDR1 SEHNR, CDR2 FQNEAQ (reference sequence). The CDR3 is CASTDWGNEQYF. CDR3 DNA: TGTGCCAGCACCGATTGGGGCAACGAGCAGTACTTC.

The V call is TRBV7-2, the J call TRBJ2-7, with D possibly matching TRBD1 (5 bases). The CDR3 spans 14 residues. Looked up from germline, CDR1 is SGHTA and CDR2 is FQGNSA. Trimming took 4 bases from V and 0 from J, leaving 10 bases between them. The CDR3, as DNA: TGTGCCAGCAGCTCAGAACAGGCCTCCTACGAGCAGTACTTC. It translates to CASSSEQASYEQYF.

The chain links TRBV5-6 to TRBJ2-7; D is uncertain. The V gene lost 4 bases and the J gene lost 3 bases, with 8 bases spanning the gap. The CDR3 covers 12 residues. Germline assignment: CDR1 SGHDT and CDR2 YYEEEE. CDR3 coding DNA: TGTGCCAGCAGCCGTCAGGACTACGAGCAGTACTTC. Translation gives CASSRQDYEQYF.

The rearrangement joins TRBV30 to TRBJ1-2; the D gene is possibly TRBD1 (5 bases). Looked up from germline, CDR1 is GTSNPN and CDR2 is SVGIG (reference sequence). The length of the CDR3 is 16 residues. Between the trimmed V and J ends, which lost 2 bases and 4 bases, there was a span of 20 bases. The CDR3 DNA sequence: TGTGCCTGGAGTCGACACGTTAAGGGGCCCTCCTATGGCTACACCTTC. Translated: CAWSRHVKGPSYGYTF.

This clone appeared a single time. The chain is built from TRBV30 and TRBJ2-1; 8 positions agree with TRBD2. The CDR3 totals 13 residues. CDR1 and CDR2 from the germline V gene are GTSNPN and SVGIG (reference sequence). The V and J ends lost 2 bases and 8 bases, in that order; junction bases with no gene match: 5. Here the CDR3 reads CAWSFAGGYEQFF. Here the CDR3 DNA reads TGTGCCTGGAGTTTTGCGGGAGGCTATGAGCAGTTCTTC.

This chain links TRBV7-2 with TRBJ2-7; no definite D call. The CDR3 loop spans 14 amino acids. The ends were cut back, 2 bases at V and 1 base at J, with 9 bases in the middle. CDR1 SGHTA and CDR2 FQGNSA come from the germline V gene. In DNA, the CDR3 is TGTGCCAGCAGCTTAAAACAGATATCCTACGAGCAGTACTTC. Its protein is CASSLKQISYEQYF.

The chain links TRBV5-1 to TRBJ2-2, with 9 bases matching TRBD2. V lost 4 bases to trimming and J lost 5 bases; unmatched junction nucleotides: 3. CDR1 SGHRS and CDR2 YFSETQ come from the germline V gene. The CDR3 runs to 14 residues. The CDR3 here is CASSISGGTGELFF. The CDR3 DNA sequence: TGCGCCAGCAGCATTAGCGGGGGTACCGGGGAGCTGTTTTTT.